This note documents a single TCR beta chain sequence. The data are from a study of blood T cell repertoires in COVID-19. Study at large: The United States, Italy and Spain provided the acute and convalescent COVID-19 samples. The cDNA or gDNA used as material had been derived from T cells, B-cell-depleted T cells, or PBMCs.

Only in-frame clones appear in the TCRdb table, and some are missing; sequencing was by immunoSEQ multiplex PCR. The sample lists approximately 300,000 clones; more than 85% were seen once. The receptor comes from a woman under 40 who had been exposed to COVID-19. Input material: PBMCs or T cells enriched from blood (not recorded which).

Here the CDR3 reads CASSSPPQGWGTDTQYF. In nucleotides, the CDR3 is TGTGCCAGCAGCTCGCCGCCTCAGGGATGGGGCACAGATACGCAGTATTTT. The chain employs TRBV7-8 and TRBJ2-3; possibly TRBD1 for D (5 bases). This CDR3 spans 17 amino acids. Germline-derived CDR1 and CDR2 are SGHVS and FQNEAQ. Trimming removed 4 bases at V and 1 base at J, with 18 bases between. The full variable domain, in which reference TRBV7-8 and TRBJ2-3 provide the parts outside the CDR3, is GAGVSQSPRYKVAKRGQDVALRCDPISGHVSLFWYQQALGQGPEFLTYFQNEAQLDKSGLPSDRFFAERPEGSVSTLKIQRTQQEDSAVYLCASSSPPQGWGTDTQYFGPGTRLTVL.